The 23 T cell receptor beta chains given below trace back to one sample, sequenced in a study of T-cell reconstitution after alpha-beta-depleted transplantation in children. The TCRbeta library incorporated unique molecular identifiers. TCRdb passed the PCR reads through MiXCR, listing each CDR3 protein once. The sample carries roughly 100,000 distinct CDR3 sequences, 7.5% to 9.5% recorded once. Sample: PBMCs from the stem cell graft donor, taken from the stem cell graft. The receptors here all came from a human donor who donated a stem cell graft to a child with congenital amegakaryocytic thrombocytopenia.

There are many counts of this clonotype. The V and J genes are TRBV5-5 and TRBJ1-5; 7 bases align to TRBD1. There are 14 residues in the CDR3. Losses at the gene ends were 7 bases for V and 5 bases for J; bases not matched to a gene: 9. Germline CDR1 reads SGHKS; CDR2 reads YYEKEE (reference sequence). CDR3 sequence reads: CASGQDRKDQPQHF. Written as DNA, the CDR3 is TGTGCCAGCGGACAGGACAGGAAAGATCAGCCCCAGCATTTT.

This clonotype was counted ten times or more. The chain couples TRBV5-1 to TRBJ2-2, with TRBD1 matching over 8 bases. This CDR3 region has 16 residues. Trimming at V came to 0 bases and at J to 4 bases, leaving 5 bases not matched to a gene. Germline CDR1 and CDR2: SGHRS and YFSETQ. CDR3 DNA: TGCGCCAGCAGCTTGGTCCAGGGGGCGGTCACCGGGGAGCTGTTTTTT. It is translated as CASSLVQGAVTGELFF.

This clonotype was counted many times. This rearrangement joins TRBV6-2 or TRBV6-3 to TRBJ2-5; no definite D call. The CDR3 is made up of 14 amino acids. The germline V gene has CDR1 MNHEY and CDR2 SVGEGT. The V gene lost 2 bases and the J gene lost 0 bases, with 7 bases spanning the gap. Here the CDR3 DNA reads TGTGCCAGCAGTTACCAGCCCCACCAAGAGACCCAGTACTTC. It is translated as CASSYQPHQETQYF.

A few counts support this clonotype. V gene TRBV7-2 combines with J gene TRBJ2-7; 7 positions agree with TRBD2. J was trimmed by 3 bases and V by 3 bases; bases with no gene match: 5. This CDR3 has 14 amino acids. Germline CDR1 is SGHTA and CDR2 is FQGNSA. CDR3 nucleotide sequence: TGTGCCAGCAGCTTGGGGGGGGTTGACTACGAGCAGTACTTC. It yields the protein CASSLGGVDYEQYF.

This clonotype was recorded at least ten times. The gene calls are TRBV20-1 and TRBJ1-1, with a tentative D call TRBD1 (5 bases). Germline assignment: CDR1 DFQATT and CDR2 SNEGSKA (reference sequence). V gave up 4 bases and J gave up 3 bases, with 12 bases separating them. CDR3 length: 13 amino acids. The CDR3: CSAIIEGHTEAFF. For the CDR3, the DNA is TGCAGTGCTATTATCGAGGGGCACACTGAAGCTTTCTTT.

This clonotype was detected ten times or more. CDR3 residues: CASSATGYEQYF. In DNA, the CDR3 is TGTGCCAGCAGCGCAACAGGGTACGAGCAGTACTTC. The chain employs TRBV6-1 and TRBJ2-7; TRBD1 is a possible D gene (6 bases). V was clipped by 6 bases and J by 4 bases, with 10 bases between them. The V gene's germline CDR1 is MNHNS and CDR2 SASEGT. The CDR3 covers 12 residues.

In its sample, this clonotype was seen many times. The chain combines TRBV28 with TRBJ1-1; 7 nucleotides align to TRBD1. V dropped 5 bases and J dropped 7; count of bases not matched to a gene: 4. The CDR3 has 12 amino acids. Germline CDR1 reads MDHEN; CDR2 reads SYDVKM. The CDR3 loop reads CASSPGQDEAFF. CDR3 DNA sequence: TGTGCCAGCAGTCCCGGACAGGATGAAGCTTTCTTT. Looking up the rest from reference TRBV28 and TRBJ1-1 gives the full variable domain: DVKVTQSSRYLVKRTGEKVFLECVQDMDHENMFWYRQDPGLGLRLIYFSYDVKMKEKGDIPEGYSVSREKKERFSLILESASTNQTSMYLCASSPGQDEAFFGQGTRLTVV.

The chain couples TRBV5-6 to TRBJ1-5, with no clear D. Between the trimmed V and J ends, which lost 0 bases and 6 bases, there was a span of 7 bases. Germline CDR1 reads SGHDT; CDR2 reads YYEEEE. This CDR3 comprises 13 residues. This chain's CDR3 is CASSLGRGQPQHF. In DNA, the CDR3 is TGTGCCAGCAGCTTGGGCCGTGGTCAGCCCCAGCATTTT.

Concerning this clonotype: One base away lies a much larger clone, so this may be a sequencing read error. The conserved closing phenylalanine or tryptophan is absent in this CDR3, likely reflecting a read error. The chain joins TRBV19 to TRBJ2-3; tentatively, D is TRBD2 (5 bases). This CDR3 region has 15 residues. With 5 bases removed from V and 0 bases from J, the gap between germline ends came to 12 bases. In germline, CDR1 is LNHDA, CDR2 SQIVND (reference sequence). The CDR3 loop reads CASSVRGSSTDTQYL. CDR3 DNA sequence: TGTGCCAGTAGTGTGCGTGGGAGTAGCACAGATACGCAGTATTTG.

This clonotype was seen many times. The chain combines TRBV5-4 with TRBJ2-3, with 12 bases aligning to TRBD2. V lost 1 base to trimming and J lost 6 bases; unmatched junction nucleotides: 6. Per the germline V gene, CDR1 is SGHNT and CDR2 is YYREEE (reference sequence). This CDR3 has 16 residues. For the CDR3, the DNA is TGTGCCAGCAGCTTGTGGCTAGCGGGAGGGTTGGATACGCAGTATTTT. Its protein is CASSLWLAGGLDTQYF.

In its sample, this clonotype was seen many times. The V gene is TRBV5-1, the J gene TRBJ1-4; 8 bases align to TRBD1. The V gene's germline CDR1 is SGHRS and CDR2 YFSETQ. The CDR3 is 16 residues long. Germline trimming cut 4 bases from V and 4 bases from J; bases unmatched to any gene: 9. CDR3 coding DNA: TGCGCCAGCAGCCCGGCAACAGGGGGTTATAATGAAAAACTGTTTTTT. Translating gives CASSPATGGYNEKLFF.

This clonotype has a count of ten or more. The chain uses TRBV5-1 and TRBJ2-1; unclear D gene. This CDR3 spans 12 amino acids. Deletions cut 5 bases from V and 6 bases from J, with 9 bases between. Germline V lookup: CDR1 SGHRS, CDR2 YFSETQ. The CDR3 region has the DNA TGCGCCAGCAGTTCGCGAGGCAATGAGCAGTTCTTC. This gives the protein CASSSRGNEQFF. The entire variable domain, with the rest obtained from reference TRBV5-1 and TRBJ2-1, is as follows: KAGVTQTPRYLIKTRGQQVTLSCSPISGHRSVSWYQQTPGQGLQFLFEYFSETQRNKGNFPGRFSGRQFSNSRSEMNVSTLELGDSALYLCASSSRGNEQFFGPGTRLTVL.

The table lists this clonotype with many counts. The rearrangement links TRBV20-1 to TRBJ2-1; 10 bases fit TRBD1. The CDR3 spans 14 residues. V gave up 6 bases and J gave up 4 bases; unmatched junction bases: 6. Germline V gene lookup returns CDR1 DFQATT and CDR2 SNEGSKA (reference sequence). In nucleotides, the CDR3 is TGCAGTGCCCCCGGGACAGGGGATTACAATGAGCAGTTCTTC. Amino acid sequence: CSAPGTGDYNEQFF.

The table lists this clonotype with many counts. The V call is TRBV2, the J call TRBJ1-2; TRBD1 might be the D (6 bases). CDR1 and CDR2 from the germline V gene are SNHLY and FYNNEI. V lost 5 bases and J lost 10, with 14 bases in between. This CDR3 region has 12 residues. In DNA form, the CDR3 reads TGTGCCAGCAGTCAGGGGTTAAGCGTCTACACCTTC. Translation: CASSQGLSVYTF.

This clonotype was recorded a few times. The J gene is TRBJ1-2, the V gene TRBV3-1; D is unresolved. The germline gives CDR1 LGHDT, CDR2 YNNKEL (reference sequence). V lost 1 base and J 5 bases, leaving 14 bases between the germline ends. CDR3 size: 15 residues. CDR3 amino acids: CASSQVPSLLYGYTF. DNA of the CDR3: TGTGCCAGCAGCCAAGTCCCCAGTCTCCTATATGGCTACACCTTC. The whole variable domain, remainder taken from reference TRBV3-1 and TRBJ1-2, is DTAVSQTPKYLVTQMGNDKSIKCEQNLGHDTMYWYKQDSKKFLKIMFSYNNKELIINETVPNRFSPKSPDKAHLNLHINSLELGDSAVYFCASSQVPSLLYGYTFGSGTRLTVV.

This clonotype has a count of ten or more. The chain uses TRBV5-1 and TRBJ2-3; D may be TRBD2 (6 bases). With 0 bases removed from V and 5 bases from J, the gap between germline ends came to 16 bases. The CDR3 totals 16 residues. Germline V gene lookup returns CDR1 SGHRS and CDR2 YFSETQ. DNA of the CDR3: TGCGCCAGCAGCTTGGGTACGACGGGGGTTATAGATACGCAGTATTTT. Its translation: CASSLGTTGVIDTQYF. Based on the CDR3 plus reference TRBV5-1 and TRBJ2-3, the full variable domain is KAGVTQTPRYLIKTRGQQVTLSCSPISGHRSVSWYQQTPGQGLQFLFEYFSETQRNKGNFPGRFSGRQFSNSRSEMNVSTLELGDSALYLCASSLGTTGVIDTQYFGPGTRLTVL.

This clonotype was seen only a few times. CDR3 residues: CAWSSGLGTEAFF. The CDR3 nucleotides read TGTGCCTGGAGTTCTGGGTTGGGCACTGAAGCTTTCTTT. The V gene is TRBV30, the J gene TRBJ1-1; D is undetermined. The CDR3 is made up of 13 amino acids. Germline V CDR1 and CDR2: GTSNPN, SVGIG (reference sequence). V lost 2 bases and J 4 bases, leaving 11 bases between the germline ends.

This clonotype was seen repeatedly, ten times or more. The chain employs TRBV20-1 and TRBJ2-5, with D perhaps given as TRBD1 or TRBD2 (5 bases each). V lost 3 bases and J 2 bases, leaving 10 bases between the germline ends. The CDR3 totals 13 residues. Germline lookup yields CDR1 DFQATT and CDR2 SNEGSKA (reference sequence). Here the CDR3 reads CSARGDGQETQYF. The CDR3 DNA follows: TGCAGTGCTAGGGGGGACGGACAAGAGACCCAGTACTTC.

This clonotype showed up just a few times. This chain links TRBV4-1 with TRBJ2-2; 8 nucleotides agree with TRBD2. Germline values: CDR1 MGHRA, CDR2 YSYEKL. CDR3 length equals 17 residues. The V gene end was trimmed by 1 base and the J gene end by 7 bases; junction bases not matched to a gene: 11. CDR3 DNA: TGCGCCAGCAGCCAAGTAAGGCGCGGGAGGTTCATCGGGGAGCTGTTTTTT. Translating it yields CASSQVRRGRFIGELFF.

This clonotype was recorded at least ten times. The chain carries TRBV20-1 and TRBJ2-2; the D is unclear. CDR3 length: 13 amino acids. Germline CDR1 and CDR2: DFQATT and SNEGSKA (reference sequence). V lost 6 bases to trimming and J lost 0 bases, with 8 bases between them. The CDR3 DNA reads TGCAGTGCAAGGGTAACGAACACCGGGGAGCTGTTTTTT. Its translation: CSARVTNTGELFF.

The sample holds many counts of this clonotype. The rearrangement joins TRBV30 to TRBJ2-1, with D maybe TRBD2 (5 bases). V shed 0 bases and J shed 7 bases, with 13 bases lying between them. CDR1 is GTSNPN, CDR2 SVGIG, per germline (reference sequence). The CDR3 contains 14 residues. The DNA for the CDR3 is TGTGCCTGGAGTGTACTCAGAAGAGGGAATGAGCAGTTCTTC. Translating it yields CAWSVLRRGNEQFF.

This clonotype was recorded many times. DNA of the CDR3: TGCAGCGTTGAGGGGGACTATGGCTACACCTTC. The encoded protein is CSVEGDYGYTF. This chain uses TRBV29-1 with TRBJ1-2; weak D call: TRBD1 (5 bases). This CDR3 is 11 amino acids long. Germline CDR1 SQVTM, CDR2 ANQGSEA. The V end lost 3 bases, the J end lost 3 bases, and 5 bases lay between the germline ends.

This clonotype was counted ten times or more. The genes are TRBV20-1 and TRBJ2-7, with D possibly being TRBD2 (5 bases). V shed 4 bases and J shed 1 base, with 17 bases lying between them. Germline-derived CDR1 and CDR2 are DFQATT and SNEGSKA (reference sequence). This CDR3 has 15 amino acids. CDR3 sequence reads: CSAIPYQRRSYEQYF. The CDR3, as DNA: TGCAGTGCTATACCCTACCAGCGGAGATCCTACGAGCAGTACTTC.